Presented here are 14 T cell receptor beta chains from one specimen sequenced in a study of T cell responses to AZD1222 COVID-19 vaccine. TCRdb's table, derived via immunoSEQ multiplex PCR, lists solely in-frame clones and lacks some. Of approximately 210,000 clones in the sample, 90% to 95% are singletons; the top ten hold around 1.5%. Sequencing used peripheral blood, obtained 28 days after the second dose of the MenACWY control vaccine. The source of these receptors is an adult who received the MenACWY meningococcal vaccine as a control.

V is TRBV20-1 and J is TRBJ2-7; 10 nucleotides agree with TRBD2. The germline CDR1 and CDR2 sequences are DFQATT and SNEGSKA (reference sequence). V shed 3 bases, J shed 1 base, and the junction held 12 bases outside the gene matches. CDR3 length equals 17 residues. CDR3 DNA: TGCAGTGCTAGTCATTGGCTAGCGGGAGCAGGGTCCTACGAGCAGTACTTC. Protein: CSASHWLAGAGSYEQYF.

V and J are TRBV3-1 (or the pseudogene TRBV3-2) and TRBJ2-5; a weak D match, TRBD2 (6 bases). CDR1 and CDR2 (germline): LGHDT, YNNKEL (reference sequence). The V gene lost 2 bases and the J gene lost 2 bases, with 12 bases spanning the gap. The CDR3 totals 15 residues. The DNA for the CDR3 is TGTGCCAGCAGCCAATGGGGGGACCAGCAAGAGACCCAGTACTTC. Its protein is CASSQWGDQQETQYF.

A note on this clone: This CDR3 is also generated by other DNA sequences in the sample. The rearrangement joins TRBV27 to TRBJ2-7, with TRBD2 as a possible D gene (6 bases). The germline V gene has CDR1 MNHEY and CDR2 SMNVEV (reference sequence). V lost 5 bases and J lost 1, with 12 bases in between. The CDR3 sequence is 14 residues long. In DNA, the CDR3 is TGTGCCAGCAGTCCGTGGGGAGGATCCTACGAGCAGTACTTC. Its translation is CASSPWGGSYEQYF.

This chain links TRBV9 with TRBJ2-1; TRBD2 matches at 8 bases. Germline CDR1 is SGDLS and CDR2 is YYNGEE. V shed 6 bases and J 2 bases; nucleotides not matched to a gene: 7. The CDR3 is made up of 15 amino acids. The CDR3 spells CASTHEAGAYNEQFF. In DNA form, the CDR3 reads TGTGCCAGCACCCATGAAGCGGGAGCCTACAATGAGCAGTTCTTC.

CDR3 nucleotide sequence: TGTGCTCAGTCGGGGGGGGCTTTGGATACGCAGTATTTT. This encodes CAQSGGALDTQYF. The rearrangement uses TRBV19 and TRBJ2-3; 8 bases map to TRBD2. The CDR3 is 13 residues long. Germline lookup yields CDR1 LNHDA and CDR2 SQIVND (reference sequence).

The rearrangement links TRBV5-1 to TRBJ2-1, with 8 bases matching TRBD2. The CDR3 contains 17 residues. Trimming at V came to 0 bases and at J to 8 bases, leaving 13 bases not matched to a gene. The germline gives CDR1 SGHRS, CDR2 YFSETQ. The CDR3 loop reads CASSLEGSGKWVYEQFF. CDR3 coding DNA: TGCGCCAGCAGCTTGGAAGGTAGCGGGAAGTGGGTCTATGAGCAGTTCTTC.

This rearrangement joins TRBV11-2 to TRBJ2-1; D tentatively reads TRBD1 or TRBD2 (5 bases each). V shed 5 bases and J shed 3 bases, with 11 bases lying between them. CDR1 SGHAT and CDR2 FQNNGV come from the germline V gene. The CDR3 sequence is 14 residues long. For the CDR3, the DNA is TGTGCCAGCAGCACCGGGACCATCTACAATGAGCAGTTCTTC. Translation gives CASSTGTIYNEQFF.

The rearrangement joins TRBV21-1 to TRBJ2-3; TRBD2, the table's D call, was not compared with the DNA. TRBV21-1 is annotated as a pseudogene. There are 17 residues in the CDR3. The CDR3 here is CASSLVAGGGSTDTQYF. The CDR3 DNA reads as TGTGCCAGCAGCTTGGTAGCGGGGGGGGGTAGCACAGATACGCAGTATTTT.

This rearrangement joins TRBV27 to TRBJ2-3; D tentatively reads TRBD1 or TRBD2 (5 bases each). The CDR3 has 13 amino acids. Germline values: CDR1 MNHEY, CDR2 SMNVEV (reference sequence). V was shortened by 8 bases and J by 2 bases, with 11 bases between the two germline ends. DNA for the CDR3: TGTGCCAGCCGGGACCTTCTCACAGATACGCAGTATTTT. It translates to CASRDLLTDTQYF.

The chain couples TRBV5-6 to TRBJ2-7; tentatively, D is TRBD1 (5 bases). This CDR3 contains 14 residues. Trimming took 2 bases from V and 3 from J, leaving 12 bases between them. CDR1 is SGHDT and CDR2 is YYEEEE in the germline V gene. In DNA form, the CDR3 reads TGTGCCAGCAGCTTCCCAGGGTCAGACTACGAGCAGTACTTC. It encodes CASSFPGSDYEQYF.

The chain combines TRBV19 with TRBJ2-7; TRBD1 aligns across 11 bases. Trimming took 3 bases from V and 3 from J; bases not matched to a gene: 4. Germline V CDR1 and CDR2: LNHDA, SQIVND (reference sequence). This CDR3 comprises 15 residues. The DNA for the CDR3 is TGTGCCAGTAGTATGTTCGGGACAGGGGGCTACGAGCAGTACTTC. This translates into CASSMFGTGGYEQYF.

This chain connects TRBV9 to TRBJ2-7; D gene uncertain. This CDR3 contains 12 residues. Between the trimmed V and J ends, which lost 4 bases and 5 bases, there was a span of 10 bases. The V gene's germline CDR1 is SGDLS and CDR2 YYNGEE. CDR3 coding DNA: TGTGCCAGCAGCAATGACAAGGACGAGCAGTACTTC. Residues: CASSNDKDEQYF. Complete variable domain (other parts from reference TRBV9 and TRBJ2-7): DSGVTQTPKHLITATGQRVTLRCSPRSGDLSVYWYQQSLDQGLQFLIQYYNGEERAKGNILERFSAQQFPDLHSELNLSSLELGDSALYFCASSNDKDEQYFGPGTRLTVT.

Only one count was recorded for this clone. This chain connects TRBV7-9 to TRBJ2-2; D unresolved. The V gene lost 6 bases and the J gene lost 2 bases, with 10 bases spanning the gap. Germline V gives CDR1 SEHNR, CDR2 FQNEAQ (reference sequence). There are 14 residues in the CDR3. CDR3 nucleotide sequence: TGTGCCAGCAGAAAGGACGTAAACACCGGGGAGCTGTTTTTT. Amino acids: CASRKDVNTGELFF.

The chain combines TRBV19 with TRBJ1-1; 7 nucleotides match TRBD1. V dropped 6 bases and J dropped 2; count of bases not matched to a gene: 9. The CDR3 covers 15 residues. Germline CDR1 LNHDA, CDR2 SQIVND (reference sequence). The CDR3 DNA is TGTGCCAGTAGGAACACAGGGGCCTTAAACACTGAAGCTTTCTTT. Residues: CASRNTGALNTEAFF.